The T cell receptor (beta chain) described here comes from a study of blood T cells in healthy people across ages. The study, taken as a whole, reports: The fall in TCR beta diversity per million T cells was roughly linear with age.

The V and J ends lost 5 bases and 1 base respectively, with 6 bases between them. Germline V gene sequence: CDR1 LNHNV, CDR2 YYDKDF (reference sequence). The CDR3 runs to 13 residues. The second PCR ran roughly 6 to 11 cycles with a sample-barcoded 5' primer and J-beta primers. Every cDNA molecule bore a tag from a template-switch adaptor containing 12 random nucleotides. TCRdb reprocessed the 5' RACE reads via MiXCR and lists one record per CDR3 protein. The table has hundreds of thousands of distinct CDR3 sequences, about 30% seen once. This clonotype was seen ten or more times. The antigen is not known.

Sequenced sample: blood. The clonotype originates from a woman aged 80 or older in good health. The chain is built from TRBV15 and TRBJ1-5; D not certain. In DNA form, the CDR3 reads TGTGCCACCAGCGTACGGAGCAATCAGCCCCAGCATTTT. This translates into CATSVRSNQPQHF. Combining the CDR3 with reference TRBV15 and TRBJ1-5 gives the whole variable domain DAMVIQNPRYQVTQFGKPVTLSCSQTLNHNVMYWYQQKSSQAPKLLFHYYDKDFNNEADTPDNFQSRRPNTSFCFLDIRSPGLGDTAMYLCATSVRSNQPQHFGDGTRLSIL.